Presented here are 24 T cell receptor beta chains from one specimen sequenced in a study of T cells in Graves' hyperthyroidism and ophthalmopathy (dated by TCRdb to about 2019). Library construction relied on multiplex PCR. The run used an Illumina HiSeq 2000. Amplification of TCR beta CDR3 regions was carried out from RNA transcripts. The first round of RT-PCR for the TCR CDR3 was performed with the HTBI primer set and the Qiagen OneStep RT-PCR kit. TCRdb reworked the public reads: Q25 trimming with fastp, MiXCR clone assembly, productive beta chains retained. A single entry per CDR3 protein holds the most common genes and DNA from its merged rows. Recorded for this sample are hundreds of thousands of distinct CDR3 sequences; 20% to 25% of them occurred a single time. The ten most abundant clones make up approximately 30% of the sample. The source material was blood. All receptors come from a man between 25 and 39 years old with Graves' ophthalmopathy.

This clonotype was observed many times. The rearrangement joins TRBV20-1 to TRBJ2-7; 15 bases match TRBD2. The CDR3 runs 15 residues. CDR1 DFQATT and CDR2 SNEGSKA come from the germline V gene (reference sequence). After removal of 5 bases from V and 3 bases from J, the junction contained 5 bases not matched to a gene. CDR3 protein: CSAWTSGRAGYEQYF. The CDR3 nucleotides are TGCAGTGCTTGGACTAGCGGGAGGGCGGGCTACGAGCAGTACTTC.

The chain has TRBV20-1 and TRBJ2-1; 8 positions match TRBD1. The trim removed 0 bases at V and 8 bases at J, leaving 9 bases unmatched. The CDR3 sequence is 15 residues long. Germline assignment: CDR1 DFQATT and CDR2 SNEGSKA (reference sequence). CDR3 nucleotide sequence: TGCAGTGCTAGAGATCACAGACAGGGGCACGATGAGCAGTTCTTC. The encoded protein is CSARDHRQGHDEQFF.

This clonotype has ten or more counts. The chain links TRBV12-3 or TRBV12-4 to TRBJ2-7; 9 bases match TRBD2. There are 16 residues in the CDR3. V gave up 3 bases and J gave up 7 bases; unmatched junction bases: 13. The CDR3 region is CASSFSPLAGPGEQYF. The CDR3 DNA reads as TGTGCCAGCAGTTTTTCCCCGCTAGCGGGACCGGGAGAGCAGTACTTC.

J is TRBJ2-1 and V is TRBV25-1, with 9 bases lining up with TRBD1. Germline values: CDR1 MGHDK, CDR2 SYGVNS. The CDR3 consists of 15 residues. Germline trimming cut 6 bases from V and 3 bases from J; bases unmatched to any gene: 6. Here the CDR3 DNA reads TGTGCCAGCAGGCGGACAGGGGAGGGCTACAATGAGCAGTTCTTC. Translating it yields CASRRTGEGYNEQFF.

In its sample, this clonotype was seen many times. V gene TRBV3-1 combines with J gene TRBJ1-5; D call uncertain. The CDR3 loop spans 15 amino acids. V was pared by 1 base and J by 4 bases, with 11 bases between. Germline CDR1 LGHDT, CDR2 YNNKEL (reference sequence). The CDR3 loop is CASSQGRTGNQPQHF. The DNA of the CDR3 is TGTGCCAGCAGCCAAGGGAGGACGGGAAATCAGCCCCAGCATTTT.

The rearrangement uses TRBV18 and TRBJ1-4; possibly TRBD1 for D (5 bases). From germline, CDR1 is KGHSH and CDR2 LQKENI. CDR3 size: 17 residues. Trimming left V 3 bases short and J 4 bases short, with 18 bases between. The CDR3 DNA is TGTGCCAGCTCACCCACGCGGGGCCTCCGAGGTAATGAAAAACTGTTTTTT. As protein: CASSPTRGLRGNEKLFF.

This clonotype was counted between two and nine times. The rearrangement uses TRBV14 and TRBJ2-5; possible D gene TRBD2, 5 bases. Per the germline V gene, CDR1 is SGHDN and CDR2 is FVKESK. Trimming removed 1 base from V and 5 bases from J, with 14 bases in between. The CDR3 is made up of 15 amino acids. CDR3 DNA: TGTGCCAGCAGCCAAGTAGGGTTCGGGGTGGAGACCCAGTACTTC. Translated: CASSQVGFGVETQYF.

This clonotype appeared many times. The chain joins TRBV7-3 to TRBJ2-2; D might be TRBD1 (6 bases). Between the trimmed V and J ends, which lost 5 bases and 2 bases, there was a span of 18 bases. The V gene's germline CDR1 is SGHTA and CDR2 FQGTGA. The CDR3 sequence is 17 residues long. Here the CDR3 DNA reads TGTGCCAGCAGCCCAGCCGGGACAACGATCAACACCGGGGAGCTGTTTTTT. It yields the protein CASSPAGTTINTGELFF. Variable domain in full (rest from reference TRBV7-3 and TRBJ2-2): GAGVSQTPSNKVTEKGKYVELRCDPISGHTALYWYRQSLGQGPEFLIYFQGTGAADDSGLPNDRFFAVRPEGSVSTLKIQRTERGDSAVYLCASSPAGTTINTGELFFGEGSRLTVL.

This clonotype was detected only a few times. The J gene is TRBJ2-2, the V gene TRBV19; D tentatively reads TRBD1 or TRBD2 (5 bases each). V dropped 6 bases and J dropped 3 bases, with 17 bases sitting between them. The CDR3 covers 16 residues. Germline V gives CDR1 LNHDA, CDR2 SQIVND (reference sequence). CDR3 nucleotides: TGTGCCAGTAGAATCCGCGTCCGGGGCGACACCGGGGAGCTGTTTTTT. Translated: CASRIRVRGDTGELFF.

This clonotype appeared many times. V usage is TRBV2 and J usage is TRBJ1-5; a possible D gene is TRBD1 (6 bases). CDR1 and CDR2 (germline): SNHLY, FYNNEI. The V and J ends lost 6 bases and 5 bases respectively, with 11 bases between them. This CDR3 region has 13 residues. The CDR3 protein is CASRQGRDQPQHF. The CDR3 DNA reads as TGTGCCAGCAGACAGGGAAGAGATCAGCCCCAGCATTTT.

This clonotype was counted ten times or more. V is TRBV28 and J is TRBJ2-5, with D uncertain. Trimming pared 4 bases from V and 5 bases from J, leaving 17 bases between. This CDR3 spans 15 amino acids. Germline CDR1 reads MDHEN; CDR2 reads SYDVKM. CDR3 protein: CASSSPLHSPETQYF. CDR3 nucleotides: TGTGCCAGCAGTTCGCCACTCCACAGCCCTGAGACCCAGTACTTC.

This clonotype was counted only a few times. The genes are TRBV5-5 and TRBJ2-7; TRBD1 matches at 7 bases. The CDR3 covers 15 residues. CDR1 is SGHKS and CDR2 is YYEKEE in the germline V gene (reference sequence). V shed 0 bases, J shed 4 bases, and the junction held 7 bases outside the gene matches. The DNA of the CDR3 is TGTGCCAGCAGCTTGGAAGACAGGGCGCTGTACGAGCAGTACTTC. It is translated as CASSLEDRALYEQYF.

The chain links TRBV25-1 to TRBJ2-1; the D is unclear. This CDR3 is built from 14 residues. V lost 4 bases and J lost 2, with 9 bases in between. From germline, CDR1 is MGHDK and CDR2 SYGVNS. CDR3 loop: CASSGGSTYNEQFF. In DNA form, the CDR3 reads TGTGCCAGCAGTGGGGGTTCGACCTACAATGAGCAGTTCTTC.

The rearrangement links TRBV20-1 to TRBJ1-3; a possible D gene is TRBD1 (5 bases). Per the germline V gene, CDR1 is DFQATT and CDR2 is SNEGSKA (reference sequence). Trimming left V 5 bases short and J 3 bases short, with 8 bases between. The CDR3 spans 12 residues. The CDR3 DNA follows: TGCAGTGCTTGGGACGGTGGAAACACCATATATTTT. Translation gives CSAWDGGNTIYF.

This rearrangement joins TRBV20-1 to TRBJ2-7; 8 bases are a match to TRBD2. V lost 0 bases to trimming and J lost 2 bases; unmatched junction nucleotides: 6. CDR1 DFQATT and CDR2 SNEGSKA come from the germline V gene (reference sequence). The CDR3 runs 15 residues. Here the CDR3 DNA reads TGCAGTGCTAGAGATTTCGCGGGAGGCACCTACGAGCAGTACTTC. Its translation is CSARDFAGGTYEQYF.

The chain links TRBV7-9 to TRBJ2-7; D is possibly TRBD1 (5 bases). Germline values: CDR1 SEHNR, CDR2 FQNEAQ (reference sequence). V was cut by 4 bases and J by 4 bases, with 17 bases left in between. The CDR3 extends over 15 amino acids. CDR3 loop: CASSSPIQGNYEQYF. The CDR3 bases are TGTGCCAGCAGCTCGCCGATCCAGGGAAATTACGAGCAGTACTTC.

This clonotype was seen a handful of times. The J gene is TRBJ1-1, the V gene TRBV18; 7 bases line up with TRBD1. CDR3 size: 16 residues. V lost 3 bases and J lost 0; bases outside the gene matches: 7. The germline CDR1 and CDR2 sequences are KGHSH and LQKENI. The CDR3 coding sequence is TGTGCCAGCTCACCTAATCCGGGACAGATGAACACTGAAGCTTTCTTT. It yields the protein CASSPNPGQMNTEAFF.

J is TRBJ2-3 and V is TRBV27; 11 positions agree with TRBD2. The CDR3 sequence is 16 residues long. The germline V gene encodes CDR1 MNHEY and CDR2 SMNVEV (reference sequence). With 5 bases clipped from V and 5 bases from J, the junction kept 9 bases outside the gene matches. The CDR3 sequence: CASSRIAGGPIDTQYF. The CDR3, as DNA: TGTGCCAGCAGTAGAATAGCGGGAGGGCCTATAGATACGCAGTATTTT.

The gene calls are TRBV29-1 and TRBJ2-2; 8 nucleotides agree with TRBD1. The CDR3 contains 16 residues. After removal of 1 base from V and 2 bases from J, the junction contained 6 bases not matched to a gene. Germline V gene lookup returns CDR1 SQVTM and CDR2 ANQGSEA. The CDR3 here is CSVEGRTGTNTGELFF. DNA for the CDR3: TGCAGCGTTGAAGGGAGGACAGGGACCAACACCGGGGAGCTGTTTTTT.

In this sample, this clonotype turned up many times. V is TRBV12-3 or TRBV12-4 and J is TRBJ2-3; no definite D call. V was cut by 4 bases and J by 0 bases, with 5 bases left in between. The CDR3 consists of 13 residues. The CDR3 DNA reads as TGTGCCAGCAGTTCAGGTAGCACAGATACGCAGTATTTT. Its translation: CASSSGSTDTQYF.

The rearrangement uses TRBV28 and TRBJ1-3; D perhaps matches TRBD1 (5 bases). CDR3 length: 18 residues. The germline gives CDR1 MDHEN, CDR2 SYDVKM. V lost 3 bases and J lost 0, with 18 bases in between. CDR3 residues: CASSLMRGPITSGNTIYF. The CDR3 region has the DNA TGTGCCAGCAGTTTGATGCGGGGCCCCATAACCTCTGGAAACACCATATATTTT.

This clonotype was seen at least ten times. The gene calls are TRBV4-1 and TRBJ1-1; D possibly corresponds to TRBD1 (6 bases). The CDR3 has 15 residues. CDR1 MGHRA and CDR2 YSYEKL come from the germline V gene. Deletions cut 1 base from V and 4 bases from J, with 13 bases between. The CDR3 bases are TGCGCCAGCAGCCAAGGGACAGAAAGGGGCACTGAAGCTTTCTTT. Translation: CASSQGTERGTEAFF.

This clonotype was observed a few times. The chain has TRBV27 and TRBJ2-1, with 8 positions matching TRBD2. Looked up from germline, CDR1 is MNHEY and CDR2 is SMNVEV (reference sequence). This CDR3 spans 13 amino acids. Trimming at V came to 7 bases and at J to 3 bases, leaving 2 bases not matched to a gene. This CDR3 reads CASTSGFYNEQFF. CDR3 in DNA: TGTGCCAGCACTAGCGGGTTCTACAATGAGCAGTTCTTC.

This clonotype was seen at least ten times. The V and J genes are TRBV5-1 and TRBJ2-7; D perhaps matches TRBD2 (6 bases). The CDR3 covers 12 residues. Germline V lookup: CDR1 SGHRS, CDR2 YFSETQ. V lost 7 bases and J 3 bases, leaving 11 bases between the germline ends. CDR3 protein: CASSGELYEQYF. The CDR3, as DNA: TGCGCCAGCTCGGGAGAACTCTACGAGCAGTACTTC.